What follows are 3 T cell receptor beta chains derived from one specimen sequenced in a study of blood T cell repertoires in COVID-19. Sequenced by immunoSEQ multiplex PCR; TCRdb stores in-frame clones only, minus some. The sample holds about 97,000 clones, more than 85% seen once. Specimen: peripheral blood. The receptors stem from a man in his fifties with active or convalescent COVID-19.

The rearrangement links TRBV30 to TRBJ2-7, with unresolved D. Trimming removed 1 base from V and 7 bases from J, with 8 bases in between. The CDR3 runs to 11 residues. CDR1 and CDR2 (germline): GTSNPN, SVGIG (reference sequence). In nucleotides, the CDR3 is TGTGCCTGGAGTGGGAGCGAAGAGCAGTACTTC. Protein: CAWSGSEEQYF.

This clone was picked up many times. The gene calls are TRBV19 and TRBJ1-4; 7 bases match TRBD1. The CDR3 length is 13 residues. The V gene end was trimmed by 6 bases and the J gene end by 7 bases; junction bases not matched to a gene: 5. CDR1 and CDR2 (germline): LNHDA, SQIVND (reference sequence). DNA for the CDR3: TGTGCCAGTAGCGAGGGACAGAGTGAAAAACTGTTTTTT. This codes for CASSEGQSEKLFF.

The rearrangement joins TRBV5-1 to TRBJ2-7, with 9 bases lining up with TRBD1. After removal of 3 bases from V and 3 bases from J, the junction contained 7 bases not matched to a gene. The germline V gene has CDR1 SGHRS and CDR2 YFSETQ. This CDR3 comprises 15 residues. The CDR3 sequence is CASSSGTGLNYEQYV. The CDR3, as DNA: TGCGCCAGCAGCTCAGGGACAGGGTTAAACTACGAGCAGTACGTC.